The 24 T cell receptor beta chains reported below all come from one sample, sequenced in a study of T-cell memory formation after mild COVID-19. TCRdb re-analysed the 5' RACE reads in MiXCR, keeping a single row per CDR3 protein. The table lists about 540,000 distinct CDR3 sequences, approximately 20% of them singletons, with under 15% in the top ten. The specimen was PBMCs or a T cell subset sorted from them (not recorded which). These receptor sequences come from an adult woman who had mild COVID-19 (a few samples of this study predate the infection). Cell type and time point are not known.

The J gene is TRBJ2-7, the V gene TRBV19, with TRBD1 identical over 10 bases. Germline V gene data show CDR1 as LNHDA and CDR2 as SQIVND (reference sequence). The junction had 21 bases not matched to a gene; V was cut back by 6 bases and J by 7 bases. The CDR3 has 18 amino acids. The CDR3 sequence is CASSSGTGDSRALREQYF. In nucleotides, the CDR3 is TGTGCCAGTAGCTCCGGGACAGGGGATTCGCGGGCCCTACGGGAGCAGTACTTC.

This clonotype was counted a few times. The V gene is TRBV12-3 or TRBV12-4, the J gene TRBJ2-1; possible D gene TRBD1, 6 bases. This CDR3 region has 14 residues. Trimming removed 3 bases from V and 8 bases from J, with 14 bases in between. CDR3: CASSFRAGTHEQFF. The CDR3 DNA reads as TGTGCCAGCAGTTTTCGGGCAGGGACACATGAGCAGTTCTTC.

A few counts support this clonotype. This sequence joins TRBV30 and TRBJ1-1; D unclear. Germline loops: CDR1 GTSNPN, CDR2 SVGIG (reference sequence). CDR3 size: 12 residues. V lost 3 bases and J lost 7, with 12 bases in between. CDR3 sequence (DNA): TGTGCCTGGAGGCAGTCGATCTTTGAAGCTTTCTTT. It yields the protein CAWRQSIFEAFF.

This clonotype was picked up a small number of times. The chain combines TRBV29-1 with TRBJ1-2; the D is unclear. The V gene lost 3 bases and the J gene lost 4 bases, with 6 bases spanning the gap. CDR1 SQVTM and CDR2 ANQGSEA come from the germline V gene. The CDR3 has 11 amino acids. The DNA for the CDR3 is TGCAGCGTTGATAAAGGCTATGGCTACACCTTC. Protein product: CSVDKGYGYTF.

The chain employs TRBV6-5 and TRBJ1-1; D gene unclear. V was pared by 3 bases and J by 4 bases, with 9 bases between. In germline, CDR1 is MNHEY, CDR2 SVGAGI. This CDR3 has 13 residues. DNA of the CDR3: TGTGCCAGCAGTTATGTAGTAAGCACTGAAGCTTTCTTT. Its translation: CASSYVVSTEAFF.

This chain uses TRBV7-9 with TRBJ2-1, with D maybe TRBD2 (6 bases). Trimming took off 1 base at V and 5 bases at J, with 12 bases between the two ends. Looked up from germline, CDR1 is SEHNR and CDR2 is FQNEAQ (reference sequence). The CDR3 runs 15 residues. The CDR3 DNA is TGTGCCAGCAGCTTAGGGTCTAGCGAGAACAATGAGCAGTTCTTC. It yields the protein CASSLGSSENNEQFF.

This clonotype has just a few counts. The J gene is TRBJ2-7, the V gene TRBV6-2 or TRBV6-3, with 8 nucleotides matching TRBD1. The germline V gene encodes CDR1 MNHEY and CDR2 SVGEGT. This CDR3 region has 17 residues. Trimming at V came to 0 bases and at J to 4 bases, leaving 11 bases not matched to a gene. CDR3 region: CASSYSAARDRLYEQYF. The CDR3 DNA sequence: TGTGCCAGCAGTTACTCAGCTGCCCGGGACAGGCTATACGAGCAGTACTTC.

This clonotype was seen more than once but under ten times. The V gene is TRBV20-1, the J gene TRBJ2-1, with D possibly matching TRBD2 (6 bases). Germline V gene lookup returns CDR1 DFQATT and CDR2 SNEGSKA (reference sequence). Trimming pared 5 bases from V and 6 bases from J, leaving 11 bases between. This CDR3 has 12 amino acids. The CDR3 DNA sequence: TGCAGTGCTCCTCGCGGGACCAATGAGCAGTTCTTC. This translates into CSAPRGTNEQFF.

This clonotype has just a few counts. J is TRBJ2-1 and V is TRBV4-3; 7 bases line up with TRBD2. Germline V CDR1 and CDR2: LGHNA, YSLEER. The V segment lost 4 bases and the J segment 7 bases; nucleotides outside the gene matches: 13. This CDR3 spans 16 amino acids. CDR3 in amino acids: CASSLYRTRGTNEQFF. CDR3 DNA sequence: TGCGCCAGCAGCCTCTATCGGACTAGAGGTACTAATGAGCAGTTCTTC.

This clonotype was detected a few times. The chain recombines TRBV30 with TRBJ1-1; 10 bases map to TRBD1. The germline V gene encodes CDR1 GTSNPN and CDR2 SVGIG (reference sequence). Losses at the gene ends were 3 bases for V and 9 bases for J; bases not matched to a gene: 4. This CDR3 contains 12 residues. CDR3 nucleotides: TGTGCCTGGAGAGAGGGACAGGGGCAAGCTTTCTTT. Its translation: CAWREGQGQAFF.

The genes are TRBV21-1 and TRBJ2-7; TRBD2 is taken as the D call from the table, unchecked against the DNA. TRBV21-1 is termed a pseudogene. This CDR3 is 22 amino acids long. This chain's CDR3 is CASSDGTQLDWINKQPSYEQYF. The CDR3 DNA sequence: TGTGCCAGCAGCGACGGCACCCAGCTGGACTGGATTAACAAACAACCGTCCTACGAGCAGTACTTC.

The chain recombines TRBV11-3 with TRBJ2-6; 8 bases agree with TRBD2. The CDR3 is 18 residues long. Germline V gene lookup returns CDR1 SGHNT and CDR2 YENEEA. V lost 1 base to trimming and J lost 2 bases; unmatched junction nucleotides: 7. The CDR3 nucleotides are TGTGCCAGCAGCTTAGGGGCGGGAGGAGGGACTGGGGCCAACGTCCTGACTTTC. Translation gives CASSLGAGGGTGANVLTF.

The V gene is TRBV18, the J gene TRBJ1-2; TRBD1 matches at 7 bases. The CDR3 consists of 13 residues. Germline values: CDR1 KGHSH, CDR2 LQKENI. V shed 4 bases, J shed 8 bases, and the junction held 7 bases outside the gene matches. CDR3 coding DNA: TGTGCCAGCTCACAAGACAGGGCTGGCGGCTACACCTTC. This sequence encodes CASSQDRAGGYTF.

CDR3 sequence reads: CASRSTTVNYGYTF. The CDR3 coding sequence is TGTGCCAGCAGATCAACCACAGTTAACTATGGCTACACCTTC. The rearrangement uses TRBV6-5 and TRBJ1-2; no clear D. The length of the CDR3 is 14 residues. CDR1 is MNHEY, CDR2 SVGAGI, per germline. Between the trimmed V and J ends, which lost 6 bases and 1 base, there was a span of 12 bases.

This chain joins TRBV6-1 and TRBJ2-3; D is uncertain. V dropped 1 base and J dropped 0 bases, with 5 bases sitting between them. The CDR3 runs to 14 residues. Germline lookup yields CDR1 MNHNS and CDR2 SASEGT. CDR3 sequence: CASSEGGSTDTQYF. CDR3 sequence (DNA): TGTGCCAGCAGTGAAGGTGGTAGCACAGATACGCAGTATTTT.

The genes are TRBV9 and TRBJ2-7, with 9 bases identical to TRBD2. Trimming took 4 bases from V and 1 from J; bases not matched to a gene: 6. The CDR3 has 15 residues. The germline gives CDR1 SGDLS, CDR2 YYNGEE. This chain's CDR3 is CASSPTSGPSYEQYF. CDR3 coding DNA: TGTGCCAGCAGCCCCACTAGCGGGCCGTCCTACGAGCAGTACTTC.

V gene TRBV19 combines with J gene TRBJ2-3; the D call may be TRBD1 or TRBD2 (5 bases each). V was cut by 3 bases and J by 3 bases, with 10 bases left in between. The CDR3 spans 14 residues. Germline-derived CDR1 and CDR2 are LNHDA and SQIVND (reference sequence). The DNA of the CDR3 is TGTGCCAGTAGTATTGCGTGGGGGACAGATACGCAGTATTTT. It codes for CASSIAWGTDTQYF.

The J gene is TRBJ2-7, the V gene TRBV20-1; the D is unclear. This CDR3 is built from 15 residues. V lost 0 bases to trimming and J lost 0 bases, with 12 bases between them. Germline V CDR1 and CDR2: DFQATT, SNEGSKA (reference sequence). DNA for the CDR3: TGCAGTGCTAGAGATCTAATGGTGGACTCCTACGAGCAGTACTTC. This gives the protein CSARDLMVDSYEQYF.

This clonotype came up a few times. The chain couples TRBV7-6 to TRBJ1-2, with D perhaps matching TRBD1 (5 bases). There are 17 residues in the CDR3. The germline CDR1 and CDR2 sequences are SGHVS and FNYEAQ. Deletions cut 1 base from V and 5 bases from J, with 20 bases between. The CDR3, as DNA: TGTGCCAGCAGCTTAGTCTCCCTACGGGGGGGAGAATATGGCTACACCTTC. As protein: CASSLVSLRGGEYGYTF.

This clonotype has more than one count but fewer than ten. The chain joins TRBV12-3 or TRBV12-4 to TRBJ2-1, with D possibly being TRBD1 (5 bases). The CDR3 sequence is 16 residues long. V lost 11 bases and J 9 bases, leaving 29 bases between the germline ends. The CDR3 sequence is CAVHGPWVGARTEQFF. DNA of the CDR3: TGTGCCGTACACGGGCCCTGGGTTGGGGCCAGAACTGAGCAGTTCTTC.

V gene TRBV5-1 combines with J gene TRBJ1-2; D possibly corresponds to TRBD1 (5 bases). V was cut by 4 bases and J by 6 bases, with 25 bases left in between. CDR1 SGHRS and CDR2 YFSETQ come from the germline V gene. The CDR3 extends over 17 amino acids. The CDR3 DNA reads as TGCGCCAGCAGCGTGAGCAGCCGGGACGGACCTAGAAATGGCTACACCTTC. Its protein product is CASSVSSRDGPRNGYTF. The variable domain in full, completed from reference TRBV5-1 and TRBJ1-2, reads KAGVTQTPRYLIKTRGQQVTLSCSPISGHRSVSWYQQTPGQGLQFLFEYFSETQRNKGNFPGRFSGRQFSNSRSEMNVSTLELGDSALYLCASSVSSRDGPRNGYTFGSGTRLTVV.

This clonotype was picked up a small number of times. This rearrangement joins TRBV6-6 to TRBJ2-3; D perhaps matches TRBD2 (5 bases). The CDR3 spans 19 residues. Germline CDR1 MNHNY, CDR2 SVGAGI (reference sequence). The V end was cut by 2 bases, the J end by 4 bases, with 25 bases between. The CDR3 DNA reads TGTGCCAGCAGTTACGGGATTGGCCGGCTAGCCTCTGGCGCAGATACGCAGTATTTT. This codes for CASSYGIGRLASGADTQYF.

The chain recombines TRBV12-3 or TRBV12-4 with TRBJ2-7; D not certain. This CDR3 contains 13 residues. Trimming stripped 6 bases from V and 3 bases from J, with 12 bases between. DNA of the CDR3: TGTGCCAGCAGCCTTCCCAACGGCTACGAGCAGTACTTC. Its translation is CASSLPNGYEQYF.

CDR3 sequence (DNA): TGCGCCAGCAGCCCCGAAACCCTTAAAAACACTGAAGCTTTCTTT. As protein: CASSPETLKNTEAFF. The chain links TRBV5-1 to TRBJ1-1, with D uncertain. This CDR3 contains 15 residues. From germline, CDR1 is SGHRS and CDR2 YFSETQ. V lost 4 bases and J lost 2, with 15 bases in between. The complete variable domain, with remaining parts taken from reference TRBV5-1 and TRBJ1-1, reads KAGVTQTPRYLIKTRGQQVTLSCSPISGHRSVSWYQQTPGQGLQFLFEYFSETQRNKGNFPGRFSGRQFSNSRSEMNVSTLELGDSALYLCASSPETLKNTEAFFGQGTRLTVV.